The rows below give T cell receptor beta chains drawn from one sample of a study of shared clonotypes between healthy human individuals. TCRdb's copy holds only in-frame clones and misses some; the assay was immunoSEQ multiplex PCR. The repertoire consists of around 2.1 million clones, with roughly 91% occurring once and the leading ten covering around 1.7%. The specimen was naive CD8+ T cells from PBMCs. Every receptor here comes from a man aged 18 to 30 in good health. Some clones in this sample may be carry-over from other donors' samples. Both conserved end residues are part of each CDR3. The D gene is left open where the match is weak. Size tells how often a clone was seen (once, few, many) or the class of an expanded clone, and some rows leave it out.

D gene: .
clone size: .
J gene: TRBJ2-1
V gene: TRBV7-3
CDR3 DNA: TGTGCCAGCAGCTTAGGAATGAATGAGCAGTTCTTC
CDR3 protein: CASSLGMNEQFF

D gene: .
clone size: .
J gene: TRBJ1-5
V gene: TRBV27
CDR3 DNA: TGTGCCAGCATCTTAAAGGCGGCGGTTCATCGGCCCCAGCATTTT
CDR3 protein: CASILKAAVHRPQHF

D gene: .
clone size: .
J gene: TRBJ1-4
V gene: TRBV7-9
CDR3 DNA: TGTGCCAGCAGCCCAGGGGCCGGATCGGCCACTTTT
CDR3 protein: CASSPGAGSATF

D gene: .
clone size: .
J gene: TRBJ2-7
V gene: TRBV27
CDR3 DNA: TGTGCCAGCAGTTTATCGATGACAGTACCCTTACCCTACGAGCAGTACTTC
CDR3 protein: CASSLSMTVPLPYEQYF

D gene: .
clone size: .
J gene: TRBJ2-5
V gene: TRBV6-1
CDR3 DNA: TGTGCCAGCAGTGACCCGACTGCTTCCCAAGAGACCCAGTACTTC
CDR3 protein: CASSDPTASQETQYF

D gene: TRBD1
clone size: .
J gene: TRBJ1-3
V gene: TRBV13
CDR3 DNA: TGTGCCAGCAGCACCTCGACAGGGTGGGGATACACCATATATTTT
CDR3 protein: CASSTSTGWGYTIYF

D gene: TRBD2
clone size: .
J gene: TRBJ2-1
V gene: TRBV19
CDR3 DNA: TGTGCCAGTAGTATCTCTGGAAGACTAGCGGGAGTTGATGAGCAGTTCTTC
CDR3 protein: CASSISGRLAGVDEQFF

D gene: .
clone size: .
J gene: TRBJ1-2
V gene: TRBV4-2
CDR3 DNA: TGTGCCAGCAGCCCCCAAGGACTGGATTGGAGCTATGGCTACACCTTC
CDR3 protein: CASSPQGLDWSYGYTF

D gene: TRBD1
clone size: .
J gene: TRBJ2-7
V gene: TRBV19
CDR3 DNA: TGTGCCAGTAGTTCCCGAAAGACAGGGTTGGACGAGCAGTACTTC
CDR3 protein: CASSSRKTGLDEQYF

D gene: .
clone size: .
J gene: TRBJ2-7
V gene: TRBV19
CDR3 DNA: TGTGCCAGTAGTGTTCGGGACGGACTTTACGAGCAGTACTTC
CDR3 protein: CASSVRDGLYEQYF

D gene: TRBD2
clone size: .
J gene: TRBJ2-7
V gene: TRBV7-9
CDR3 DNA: TGTGCCAGCAGCCGTAGCGGGAGGGCCCGCTACGAGCAGTACTTC
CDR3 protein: CASSRSGRARYEQYF

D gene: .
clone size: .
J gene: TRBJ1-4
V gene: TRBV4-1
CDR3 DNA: TGCGCCAGCAGCCAAGACAGGGGTAAGAAGGCAACTAATGAAAAACTGTTTTTT
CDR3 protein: CASSQDRGKKATNEKLFF

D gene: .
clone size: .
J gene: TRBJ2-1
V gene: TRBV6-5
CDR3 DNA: TGTGCCAGCAGTTACTCGAGCCTCGTGGAGCAGTTCTTC
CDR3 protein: CASSYSSLVEQFF

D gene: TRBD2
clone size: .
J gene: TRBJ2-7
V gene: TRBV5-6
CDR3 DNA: TGTGCCAGCAGCTACACTAGCGGGATCTACGAGCAGTACTTC
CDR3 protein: CASSYTSGIYEQYF

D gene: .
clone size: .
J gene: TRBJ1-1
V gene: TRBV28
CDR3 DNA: TGTGCCAGCAGTTTCTTCGGTCCCAGAAGCGTGGTCAACACTGAAGCTTTCTTT
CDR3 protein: CASSFFGPRSVVNTEAFF

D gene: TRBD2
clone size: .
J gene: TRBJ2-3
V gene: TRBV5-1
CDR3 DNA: TGCGCCAGCAGCTTGAGCGGGACTGCTAGCACAGATACGCAGTATTTT
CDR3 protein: CASSLSGTASTDTQYF

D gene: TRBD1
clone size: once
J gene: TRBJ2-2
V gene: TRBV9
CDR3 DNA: TGTGCCAGCAGCGTAGAACAGGGGACATCCGGGGAGCTGTTTTTT
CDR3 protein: CASSVEQGTSGELFF

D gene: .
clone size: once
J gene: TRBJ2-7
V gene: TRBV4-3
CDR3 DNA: TGCGCCAGCAGCCTAGGAGTGGGTGCCTACGAGCAGTACTTC
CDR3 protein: CASSLGVGAYEQYF

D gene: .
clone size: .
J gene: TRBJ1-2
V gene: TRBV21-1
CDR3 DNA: TGTGCCAGCAGCAAATGTTTAGACAGGGATGGTGAGGTCTATGGCTACACCTTC
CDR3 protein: CASSKCLDRDGEVYGYTF

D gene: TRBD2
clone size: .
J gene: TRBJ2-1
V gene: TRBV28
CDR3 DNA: TGTGCTAGCTCGGGCAGCGGGGGTGAGCAGTTCTTC
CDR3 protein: CASSGSGGEQFF

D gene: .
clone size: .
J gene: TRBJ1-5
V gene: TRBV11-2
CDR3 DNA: TGTGCCAGCAGCTTAGGAGGGGGGATTCCGCACAATCAGCCCCAGCATTTT
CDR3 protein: CASSLGGGIPHNQPQHF

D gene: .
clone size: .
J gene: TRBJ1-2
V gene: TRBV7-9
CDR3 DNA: TGTGCCAGCCGGCAGGCACCTCACTATGGCTACACCTTC
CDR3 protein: CASRQAPHYGYTF

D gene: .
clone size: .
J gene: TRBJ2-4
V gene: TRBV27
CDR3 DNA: TGTGCCAGCAGTTTGCTAGCGAGAAACATTCAGTACTTC
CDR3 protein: CASSLLARNIQYF

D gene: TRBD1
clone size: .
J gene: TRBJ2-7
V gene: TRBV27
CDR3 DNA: TGTGCCAGCAGGCGACAGGGTCCCTACGAGCAGTACTTC
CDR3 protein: CASRRQGPYEQYF

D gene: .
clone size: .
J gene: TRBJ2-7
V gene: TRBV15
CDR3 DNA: TGTGCCACCAGCAGAACTTTAGGGCCGAGTCAGGAGCAGTACTTC
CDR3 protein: CATSRTLGPSQEQYF

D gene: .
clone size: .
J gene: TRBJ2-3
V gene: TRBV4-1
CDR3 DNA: TGCGCCAGCAGCCAATTGGAAGAGTACACAGATACGCAGTATTTT
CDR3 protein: CASSQLEEYTDTQYF

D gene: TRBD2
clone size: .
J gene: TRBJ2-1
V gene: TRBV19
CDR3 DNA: TGTGCCAGTAGCCCTCTAGCGGAGGGCTACAATGAGCAGTTCTTC
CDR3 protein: CASSPLAEGYNEQFF

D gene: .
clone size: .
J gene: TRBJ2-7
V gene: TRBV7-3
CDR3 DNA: TGTGCCAGCAGCCTCTACCCAGGGCCCTCCTCCTACGAGCAGTACTTC
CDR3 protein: CASSLYPGPSSYEQYF

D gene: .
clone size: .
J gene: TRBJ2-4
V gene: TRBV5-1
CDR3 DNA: TGCGCCAGCAGCTTGGAATTAGCCAAAAACATTCAGTACTTC
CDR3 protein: CASSLELAKNIQYF

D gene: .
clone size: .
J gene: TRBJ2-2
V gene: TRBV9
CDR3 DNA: TGTGCCAGCAGCGTAGGAAGTGAGGAGCTGTTTTTT
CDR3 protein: CASSVGSEELFF

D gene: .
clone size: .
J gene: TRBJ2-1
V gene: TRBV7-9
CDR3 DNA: TGTGCCAGCAGCTTCGGCGGGGCATACAATGAGCAGTTCTTC
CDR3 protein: CASSFGGAYNEQFF

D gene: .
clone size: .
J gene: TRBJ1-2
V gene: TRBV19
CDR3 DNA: TGTGCCAGTAGTACGGGAAAGTGGGGCTATGGCTACACCTTC
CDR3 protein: CASSTGKWGYGYTF

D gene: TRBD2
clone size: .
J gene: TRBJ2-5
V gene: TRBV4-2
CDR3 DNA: TGTGCCAGCAGCCAAGTGCTCACGGGAGGGCCATTGGAGACCCAGTACTTC
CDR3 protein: CASSQVLTGGPLETQYF

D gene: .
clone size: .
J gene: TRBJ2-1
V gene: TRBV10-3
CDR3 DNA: TGTGCCATCAGTGAGGCCCTCAGGGGGGGAATATACAATGAGCAGTTCTTC
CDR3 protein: CAISEALRGGIYNEQFF

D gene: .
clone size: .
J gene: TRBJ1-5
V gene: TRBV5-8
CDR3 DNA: TGTGCCAGCAGCTTGGGACAGACTAGCAATCAGCCCCAGCATTTT
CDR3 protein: CASSLGQTSNQPQHF

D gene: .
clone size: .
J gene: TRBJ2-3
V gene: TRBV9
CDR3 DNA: TGTGCCAGCAGCGTAGCTACGGGGTGGGGCATAGATACGCAGTATTTT
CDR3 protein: CASSVATGWGIDTQYF

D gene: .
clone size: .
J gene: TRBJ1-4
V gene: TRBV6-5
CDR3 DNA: TGTGCCAGCAGTTACTCAAGGGGAAGGGGGGACGGGGAACTGTTTTTT
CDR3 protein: CASSYSRGRGDGELFF

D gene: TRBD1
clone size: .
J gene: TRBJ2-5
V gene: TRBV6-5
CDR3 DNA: TGTGCCAGCAGTTTCCAGGGACAGCAAGAGACCCAGTACTTC
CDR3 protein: CASSFQGQQETQYF

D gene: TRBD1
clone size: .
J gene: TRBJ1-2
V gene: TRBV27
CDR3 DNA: TGTGCCAGCAGTGACCGGGACAGGGGATTCGATGGCTACACCTTC
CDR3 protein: CASSDRDRGFDGYTF

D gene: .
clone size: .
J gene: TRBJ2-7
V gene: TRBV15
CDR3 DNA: TGTGCCACCAGCAGTTTTACCGTGGGAAGTTTATCCTACGAGCAGTACTTC
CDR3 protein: CATSSFTVGSLSYEQYF

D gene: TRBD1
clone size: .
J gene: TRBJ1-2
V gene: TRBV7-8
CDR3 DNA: TGTGCCAGCAGCTTAGTTGCAGGGGGCTACTATGGCTACACCTTC
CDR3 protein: CASSLVAGGYYGYTF

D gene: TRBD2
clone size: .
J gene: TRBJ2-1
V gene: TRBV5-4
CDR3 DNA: TGTGCCAGCAGCCCCGGACTAGCGGGCACGTGGGAGCAGTTCTTC
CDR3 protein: CASSPGLAGTWEQFF

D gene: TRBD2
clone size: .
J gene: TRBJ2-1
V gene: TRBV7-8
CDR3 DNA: TGTGCCAGCAGCCCCCCCCTAGCGGGAGTTGACAATGAGCAGTTCTTC
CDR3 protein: CASSPPLAGVDNEQFF

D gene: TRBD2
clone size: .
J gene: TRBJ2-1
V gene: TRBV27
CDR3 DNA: TGTGCCAGCAGTCTTCTAGCGGGAGGGCATCACAATGAGCAGTTCTTC
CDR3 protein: CASSLLAGGHHNEQFF